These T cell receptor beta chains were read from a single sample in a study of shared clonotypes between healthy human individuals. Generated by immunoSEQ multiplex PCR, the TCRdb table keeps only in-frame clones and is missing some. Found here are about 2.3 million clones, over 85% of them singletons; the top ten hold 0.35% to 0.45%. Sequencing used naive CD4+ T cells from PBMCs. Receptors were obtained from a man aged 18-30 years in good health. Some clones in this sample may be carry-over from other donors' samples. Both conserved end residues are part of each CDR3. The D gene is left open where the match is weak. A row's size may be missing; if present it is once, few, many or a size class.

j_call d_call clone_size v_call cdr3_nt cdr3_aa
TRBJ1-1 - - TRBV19 TGTGCCAGTAGTAAACAGGAAACTCGGGGCACTGAAGCTTTCTTT CASSKQETRGTEAFF
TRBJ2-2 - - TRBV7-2 TGTGCCAGCAGCATTAGCGTTGGAGGCACTCCCGGGGAGCTGTTTTTT CASSISVGGTPGELFF
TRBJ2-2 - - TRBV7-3 TGTGCCAGCAGCTTAAGGGCAGGGGAAAACACCGGGGAGCTGTTTTTT CASSLRAGENTGELFF
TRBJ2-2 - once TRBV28 TGTGCCAGCAGTCCCCTCCTCAGACAGACGAGAGGGACCGGGGAGCTGTTTTTT CASSPLLRQTRGTGELFF
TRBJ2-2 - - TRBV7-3 TGTGCCAGCAGCTTAATGGCAGACACCGGGGAGCTGTTTTTT CASSLMADTGELFF
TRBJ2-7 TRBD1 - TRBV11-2 TGTGCCAGCAGCTTAATTCAGGGGGCAGGCGAGCAGTACTTC CASSLIQGAGEQYF
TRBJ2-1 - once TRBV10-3 TGTGCCATCAGAGCGAACCGGGACCGCCGCTCCTACAATGAGCAGTTCTTC CAIRANRDRRSYNEQFF
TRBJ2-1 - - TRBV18 TGTGCCAGCTCCCCAATGGGACATTACTCCTACAATGAGCAGTTCTTC CASSPMGHYSYNEQFF
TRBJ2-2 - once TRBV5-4 TGTGCCAGCAGCGGGGCGAGAACCGGGGAGCTGTTTTTT CASSGARTGELFF
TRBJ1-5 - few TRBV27 TGTGCCAGCAGTTTATCGTCAGGGCGGCAGCCCCAGCATTTT CASSLSSGRQPQHF
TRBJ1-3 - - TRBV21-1 TGTGCCAGCAGCGACGAACAGGGGCTCGCTGGAAACACCATATATTTT CASSDEQGLAGNTIYF
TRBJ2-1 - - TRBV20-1 TGCAGTGCTAGTGCGGAGGATGAGCAGTTCTTC CSASAEDEQFF
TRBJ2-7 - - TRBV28 TGTGCCAGCAGTTTGGTCGGTTCGTGGGTCACTACCTACGAGCAGTACTTC CASSLVGSWVTTYEQYF
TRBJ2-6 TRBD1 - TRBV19 TGTGCCAGTAGTAACACAGGGGGCCCTGGGGCCAACGTCCTGACTTTC CASSNTGGPGANVLTF
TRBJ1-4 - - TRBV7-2 TGTGCCAGCAGCTTAGGAGGGTCAACTAATGAAAAACTGTTTTTT CASSLGGSTNEKLFF
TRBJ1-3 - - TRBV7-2 TGTGCCAGCAGCCTTTCCGTTGGAAACACCATATATTTT CASSLSVGNTIYF
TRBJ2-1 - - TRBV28 TGTGCCAGCAGTAGGCCCCCGGGCAATGAGCAGTTCTTC CASSRPPGNEQFF
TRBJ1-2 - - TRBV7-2 TGTGCCAGCAGCCGCGGGGGCAACTATGGCTACACCTTC CASSRGGNYGYTF
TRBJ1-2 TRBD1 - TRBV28 TGTGCCAGCAGGCGCCGGGACAGGAACTATGGCTACACCTTC CASRRRDRNYGYTF
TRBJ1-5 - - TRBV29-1 TGCAGCGTTGGGACTGGGGCCTATCAGCCCCAGCATTTT CSVGTGAYQPQHF
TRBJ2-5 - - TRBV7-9 TGTGCCTCGAAGAAGGGGGGCGAAGAGACCCAGTACTTC CASKKGGEETQYF
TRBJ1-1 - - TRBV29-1 TGCAGCGCCCATACAGGGAACACTGAAGCTTTCTTT CSAHTGNTEAFF
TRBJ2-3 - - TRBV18 TGTGCCAGCTCACAGCTTACAGGCACAGATACGCAGTATTTT CASSQLTGTDTQYF
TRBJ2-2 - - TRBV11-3 TGTGCCAGCAGCTTGTCCCCGAACACCGGGGAGCTGTTTTTT CASSLSPNTGELFF
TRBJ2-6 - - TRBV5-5 TGTGCCAGCAGCTTGGGAGGGGCTGGGGCCAACGTCCTGACTTTC CASSLGGAGANVLTF
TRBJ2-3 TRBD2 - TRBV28 TGTGCCAGCAGTAAGGGACTAGCGGGTTTTAGCACAGATACGCAGTATTTT CASSKGLAGFSTDTQYF
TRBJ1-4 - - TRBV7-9 TGTGCCAGCAGCGCCCTTGGGCTGGGGGCGCAGAATGAAAAACTGTTTTTT CASSALGLGAQNEKLFF
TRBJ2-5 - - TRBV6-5 TGTGCCAGCAGTTACTCCTCTACGGAAGAGACCCAGTACTTC CASSYSSTEETQYF
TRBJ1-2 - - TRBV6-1 TGTGCCAGCAGTGAAGGTTGGCAGGGTGGTGACTATGGCTACACCTTC CASSEGWQGGDYGYTF
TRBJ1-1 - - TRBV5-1 TGCGCCAGCAGCTCAGACGGGAACACTGAAGCTTTCTTT CASSSDGNTEAFF
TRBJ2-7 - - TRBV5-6 TGTGCCAGCAGCTTGCGACTCGAGCAGTACTTC CASSLRLEQYF
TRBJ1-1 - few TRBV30 TGTGCCTGGAGAGGGTTAGGCGGTGAAGCTTTCTTT CAWRGLGGEAFF
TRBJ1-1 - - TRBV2 TGTGCCAGCAGTGAAACTGGGGTCGGCACTGAAGCTTTCTTT CASSETGVGTEAFF
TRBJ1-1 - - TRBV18 TGTGCCAGCTCGTCAGGGGCGAACACTGAAGCTTTCTTT CASSSGANTEAFF
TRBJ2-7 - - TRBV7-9 TGTGCCAGCAGCTTAGTTTTCGGGCAGGACCCCAGCTTC CASSLVFGQDPSF